This TCR beta chain was profiled in a study of tissue T cells after allogeneic stem cell transplantation. Between the trimmed V and J ends, which lost 4 bases and 4 bases, there was a span of 16 bases. CDR3 length: 15 amino acids. Per the germline V gene, CDR1 is SGHTA and CDR2 is FQGNSA. Produced via immunoSEQ multiplex PCR; TCRdb's table is partial and in-frame only. The sample holds tens of thousands of clones, roughly 92% seen once. The sequenced sample was blood, obtained before transplantation. This receptor was identified in a woman aged 40-69 years who later had graft-versus-host disease after an allogeneic stem cell transplant. This rearrangement joins TRBV7-2 to TRBJ2-5; perhaps TRBD2 as D (5 bases). Here the CDR3 reads CASSSAWVAGETQYF. The DNA of the CDR3 is TGTGCCAGCAGCTCCGCTTGGGTTGCGGGAGAGACCCAGTACTTC.